The 24 T cell receptor beta chains given below trace back to one sample, sequenced in a study of T-cell reconstitution after alpha-beta-depleted transplantation in children. Construction of the TCRbeta library involved unique molecular identifiers. Each CDR3 protein is one row after TCRdb ran MiXCR on the PCR reads. In the table there are about 830,000 distinct CDR3 sequences, about 15% of which are singletons. The sequences come from PBMCs, mostly from graft donor cells, collected 360 days after TCRalphabeta/CD19-depleted stem cell transplant. The receptors originated from a male patient under 18 who had a stem cell transplant for acute lymphoblastic leukemia, so the T cells may come from the graft donor.

V is TRBV6-2 or TRBV6-3 and J is TRBJ2-1; D gene uncertain. Germline assignment: CDR1 MNHEY and CDR2 SVGEGT. The CDR3 totals 11 residues. V was cut by 7 bases and J by 11 bases, with 12 bases left in between. This CDR3 reads CASTGHDKQFF. CDR3 nucleotides: TGTGCCAGCACTGGGCACGACAAGCAGTTCTTC.

J is TRBJ2-1 and V is TRBV18; TRBD1 matches at 9 bases. CDR1 is KGHSH, CDR2 LQKENI, per germline. Germline trimming cut 3 bases from V and 3 bases from J; bases unmatched to any gene: 3. There are 15 residues in the CDR3. The CDR3 nucleotides read TGTGCCAGCTCACCGGACAGGGGATACTACAATGAGCAGTTCTTC. Its translation: CASSPDRGYYNEQFF. The full variable domain, rest sourced from reference TRBV18 and TRBJ2-1, is NAGVMQNPRHLVRRRGQEARLRCSPMKGHSHVYWYRQLPEEGLKFMVYLQKENIIDESGMPKERFSAEFPKEGPSILRIQQVVRGDSAAYFCASSPDRGYYNEQFFGPGTRLTVL.

This clonotype was seen ten or more times. The V call is TRBV5-1, the J call TRBJ1-1; D not certain. Deletions cut 3 bases from V and 7 bases from J, with 7 bases between. Germline loops: CDR1 SGHRS, CDR2 YFSETQ. This CDR3 has 11 amino acids. CDR3 residues: CASSSGLEAFF. The CDR3 DNA reads as TGCGCCAGCAGCTCCGGCCTTGAAGCTTTCTTT.

This clonotype was seen only a few times. CDR3 sequence reads: CASSGQGDVTYEQYF. The CDR3 DNA reads as TGTGCCAGCAGTGGACAGGGGGACGTCACCTACGAGCAGTACTTC. The chain joins TRBV25-1 to TRBJ2-7; 9 bases fit TRBD1. The junction had 6 bases not matched to a gene; V was cut back by 4 bases and J by 2 bases. The germline V gene encodes CDR1 MGHDK and CDR2 SYGVNS. The CDR3 runs 15 residues.

The chain uses TRBV7-3 and TRBJ2-1, with TRBD2 identical over 11 bases. The germline V gene encodes CDR1 SGHTA and CDR2 FQGTGA. The trim removed 5 bases at V and 8 bases at J, leaving 8 bases unmatched. The CDR3 spans 15 residues. CDR3: CASSISGTSGDEQFF. CDR3 DNA sequence: TGTGCCAGCAGCATATCCGGGACTAGCGGCGATGAGCAGTTCTTC.

The J gene is TRBJ2-5, the V gene TRBV20-1; a possible D gene is TRBD1 (6 bases). CDR1 is DFQATT, CDR2 SNEGSKA, per germline (reference sequence). CDR3 length: 13 residues. Trimming stripped 6 bases from V and 1 base from J, with 12 bases between. CDR3 protein: CSAPRDTQETQYF. DNA of the CDR3: TGCAGTGCCCCTCGGGACACCCAAGAGACCCAGTACTTC.

CDR3 bases: TGTGCCAGCAGCTCAACGACAGGGGGCAGGGACGAGCAGTACTTC. Translated: CASSSTTGGRDEQYF. The rearrangement joins TRBV7-8 to TRBJ2-7; 10 bases match TRBD1. J was trimmed by 5 bases and V by 4 bases; bases with no gene match: 8. From germline, CDR1 is SGHVS and CDR2 FQNEAQ. The CDR3 has 15 amino acids.

This clonotype has just a few counts. CDR3 in DNA: TGTGCCAGCAGCCCCCTAGCGGGGGACTACGAGCAGTACTTC. Its protein is CASSPLAGDYEQYF. This rearrangement joins TRBV7-9 to TRBJ2-7, with 10 bases that match TRBD2. J gave up 3 bases and V 5 bases, and 4 bases lay outside the gene matches. This CDR3 is built from 14 residues. CDR1 and CDR2 from the germline V gene are SEHNR and FQNEAQ (reference sequence).

This clonotype has a handful of counts. The V gene is TRBV14, the J gene TRBJ1-1, with a tentative D call TRBD1 (6 bases). CDR3 size: 15 residues. Germline lookup yields CDR1 SGHDN and CDR2 FVKESK. V lost 4 bases and J 1 base, leaving 13 bases between the germline ends. CDR3 sequence (DNA): TGTGCCAGCAGCCCTAGGACAGCTCCGAACACTGAAGCTTTCTTT. Translated: CASSPRTAPNTEAFF.

This rearrangement joins TRBV4-1 to TRBJ2-7; possible D gene TRBD2, 5 bases. Germline assignment: CDR1 MGHRA and CDR2 YSYEKL. The CDR3 runs to 16 residues. V was cut by 6 bases and J by 5 bases, with 23 bases left in between. CDR3 coding DNA: TGCGCCAGCAGGCACATCGGCCGTGAGGGCTGGAACGAGCAGTACTTC. This encodes CASRHIGREGWNEQYF.

The chain has TRBV7-6 and TRBJ2-7; TRBD2 might be the D (6 bases). The V end was cut by 2 bases, the J end by 1 base, with 18 bases between. The CDR3 length is 17 residues. The germline CDR1 and CDR2 sequences are SGHVS and FNYEAQ. CDR3 residues: CASSLSREGLSSYEQYF. The CDR3 coding sequence is TGTGCCAGCAGCTTATCTAGAGAGGGACTTTCTTCCTACGAGCAGTACTTC. The full variable domain, with the rest looked up from reference TRBV7-6 and TRBJ2-7, is GAGVSQSPRYKVTKRGQDVALRCDPISGHVSLYWYRQALGQGPEFLTYFNYEAQQDKSGLPNDRFSAERPEGSISTLTIQRTEQRDSAMYRCASSLSREGLSSYEQYFGPGTRLTVT.

The J gene is TRBJ2-7, the V gene TRBV13; D is unclear. Trimming removed 6 bases at V and 8 bases at J, with 11 bases between. From germline, CDR1 is PRHDT and CDR2 FYEKMQ (reference sequence). This CDR3 is 11 amino acids long. Here the CDR3 DNA reads TGTGCCAGCAGGGCACGTACGAAGCAGTACTTC. Amino acid sequence: CASRARTKQYF.

This clonotype occurred a few times. The chain recombines TRBV7-6 with TRBJ2-6; TRBD1 matches 7 bases. V lost 6 bases, J lost 0 bases, and 8 bases stayed unmatched. The CDR3 is made up of 17 amino acids. The germline gives CDR1 SGHVS, CDR2 FNYEAQ. The CDR3 bases are TGTGCCAGCAGGGGACAGACGAAACACTCTGGGGCCAACGTCCTGACTTTC. This translates into CASRGQTKHSGANVLTF.

At least ten counts were recorded for this clonotype. This chain links TRBV29-1 with TRBJ2-3; 9 nucleotides align to TRBD2. Germline V lookup: CDR1 SQVTM, CDR2 ANQGSEA. V lost 3 bases, J lost 5 bases, and 6 bases stayed unmatched. The CDR3 spans 14 residues. CDR3 coding DNA: TGCAGCGTTGATGGCGGGAGGGCTAGAGATACGCAGTATTTT. The encoded protein is CSVDGGRARDTQYF.

This clonotype was seen only a few times. This sequence joins TRBV5-1 and TRBJ2-3, with 11 bases matching TRBD2. The CDR3 consists of 15 residues. Germline V lookup: CDR1 SGHRS, CDR2 YFSETQ. J lost 1 base, V lost 4 bases, and 2 bases had no gene match. The CDR3 region is CASSISGRGTDTQYF. CDR3 nucleotide sequence: TGCGCCAGCAGCATTAGCGGGAGGGGCACAGATACGCAGTATTTT.

The genes are TRBV4-1 and TRBJ2-1; D call uncertain. Between the trimmed V and J ends, which lost 2 bases and 5 bases, there was a span of 4 bases. This CDR3 has 12 residues. Germline CDR1 MGHRA, CDR2 YSYEKL. In nucleotides, the CDR3 is TGCGCCAGCAGCCAACAGCACAATGAGCAGTTCTTC. This codes for CASSQQHNEQFF.

This clonotype was counted a few times. J is TRBJ1-1 and V is TRBV7-9, with unresolved D. Germline-derived CDR1 and CDR2 are SEHNR and FQNEAQ (reference sequence). The V end was cut by 8 bases, the J end by 4 bases, with 11 bases between. The CDR3 is made up of 12 amino acids. The CDR3 nucleotides are TGTGCCAGCCACCGGTTTGGCACTGAAGCTTTCTTT. This encodes CASHRFGTEAFF.

The rearrangement links TRBV7-2 to TRBJ2-2; D ambiguous. This CDR3 has 13 residues. The V end lost 4 bases, the J end lost 4 bases, and 7 bases lay between the germline ends. Germline V gene sequence: CDR1 SGHTA, CDR2 FQGNSA. This CDR3 reads CASSSQSTGELFF. The CDR3 nucleotides are TGTGCCAGCAGCTCGCAGAGCACCGGGGAGCTGTTTTTT. Full variable domain (remainder filled in from reference TRBV7-2 and TRBJ2-2): GAGVSQSPSNKVTEKGKDVELRCDPISGHTALYWYRQSLGQGLEFLIYFQGNSAPDKSGLPSDRFSAERTGGSVSTLTIQRTQQEDSAVYLCASSSQSTGELFFGEGSRLTVL.

This clonotype appeared many times. The chain couples TRBV13 to TRBJ2-5, with unresolved D. V lost 1 base and J 4 bases, leaving 13 bases between the germline ends. Germline V lookup: CDR1 PRHDT, CDR2 FYEKMQ (reference sequence). This CDR3 is built from 15 residues. The CDR3 nucleotides are TGTGCCAGCAGCTTAGAGGGTTCGTCTAGAGAGACCCAGTACTTC. Translation gives CASSLEGSSRETQYF.

This clonotype was seen only a few times. CDR3 sequence reads: CSASSLGQYNSPLHF. The CDR3 DNA reads TGCAGTGCTAGTTCCCTCGGGCAGTATAATTCACCCCTCCACTTT. This chain joins TRBV20-1 and TRBJ1-6, with D hard to call. The CDR3 has 15 residues. V dropped 3 bases and J dropped 4 bases, with 13 bases sitting between them. The germline CDR1 and CDR2 sequences are DFQATT and SNEGSKA (reference sequence).

V and J are TRBV5-1 and TRBJ2-5, with 7 bases lining up with TRBD1. Per germline, CDR1 SGHRS and CDR2 YFSETQ. The CDR3 sequence is 15 residues long. V lost 3 bases and J lost 5; bases outside the gene matches: 10. The CDR3 DNA reads as TGCGCCAGCAGCTGGGCGACAGGGTCTAGGGAGACCCAGTACTTC. Protein product: CASSWATGSRETQYF.

This rearrangement joins TRBV19 to TRBJ2-5, with 13 bases identical to TRBD2. The CDR3 length is 16 residues. J was trimmed by 5 bases and V by 5 bases; bases with no gene match: 8. In germline, CDR1 is LNHDA, CDR2 SQIVND (reference sequence). The CDR3 nucleotides are TGTGCCAGTAGTCCCTGGACTAGCGGGAGAGGGGAGACCCAGTACTTC. As protein: CASSPWTSGRGETQYF.

The sample holds many counts of this clonotype. The V call is TRBV29-1, the J call TRBJ2-1; 10 nucleotides match TRBD2. The CDR3 contains 14 residues. The germline CDR1 and CDR2 sequences are SQVTM and ANQGSEA. The junction had 7 bases not matched to a gene; V was cut back by 8 bases and J by 3 bases. CDR3 coding DNA: TGCAGCTCCTCCGGGACTAGCGTCTACAATGAGCAGTTCTTC. Encoded protein: CSSSGTSVYNEQFF.

The V gene is TRBV9, the J gene TRBJ2-2; TRBD2 agrees at 8 bases. The CDR3 contains 16 residues. Trimming took 0 bases from V and 5 from J; bases not matched to a gene: 6. Germline loops: CDR1 SGDLS, CDR2 YYNGEE. The CDR3 sequence is CASSVARAGETGELFF. CDR3 coding DNA: TGTGCCAGCAGCGTAGCTCGAGCGGGAGAAACCGGGGAGCTGTTTTTT.